The next 28 T cell receptor beta chains were all read from a single sample in a study of spatial heterogeneity in lung cancer. Their recognized antigens are unknown. Time point denoted: sample taken at primary tumor resection. TCRdb re-derived calls from the 5' RACE reads in MiXCR, one entry per CDR3 protein. The sample lists roughly 7,000 distinct CDR3 sequences; around an eighth were seen once. Whole-study results and caveats: It was found that expanded intratumoral alpha and beta TCR counts tracked tumor mutation counts.

This sample comprised lung tumor tissue, obtained at surgery. These receptors all stem from a male donor with early-stage non-small cell lung cancer.

This clonotype rates as medium-sized. Within a library made for alpha chains, this beta chain is off target, and its count is uninformative. The V gene is TRBV10-3, the J gene TRBJ1-3, with TRBD1 matching over 10 bases. The CDR3 runs to 16 residues. Germline V gene sequence: CDR1 ENHRY, CDR2 SYGVKD. The junction had 3 bases not matched to a gene; V was cut back by 3 bases and J by 1 base. The CDR3 DNA sequence: TGTGCCATCAGTGAAGGGGACAGGGGTTCTGGAAACACCATATATTTT. Residues: CAISEGDRGSGNTIYF.

This clonotype showed up many times. Being off target in a library aimed at alpha chains, this beta chain has a size of little meaning. The chain joins TRBV20-1 to TRBJ2-5; D perhaps matches TRBD2 (6 bases). The CDR3 has 11 residues. Trimming shortened V by 2 bases and J by 5 bases, and 6 bases separated the two germline ends. Germline V gives CDR1 DFQATT, CDR2 SNEGSKA (reference sequence). The CDR3 sequence is CSARREETQYF. Here the CDR3 DNA reads TGCAGTGCTAGACGGGAGGAGACCCAGTACTTC.

A word on this clonotype: The size of this beta chain means little, since it is a stray read in a library made for alpha chains. The CDR3 sequence: CASSENRDGETQYF. In DNA form, the CDR3 reads TGTGCCAGCAGTGAAAACCGGGACGGAGAGACCCAGTACTTC. The V gene is TRBV2, the J gene TRBJ2-5; D might be TRBD1 or TRBD2, each matching 5 bases. V was trimmed by 2 bases and J by 4 bases, leaving 11 bases between them. Germline CDR1 reads SNHLY; CDR2 reads FYNNEI. The CDR3 is 14 residues long.

Many counts were recorded for this clonotype. With the library built for alpha chains, this beta chain is off target and its frequency is not meaningful. The J gene is TRBJ2-5, the V gene TRBV5-4; a weak D match, TRBD1 (5 bases). V gave up 2 bases and J gave up 3 bases, with 11 bases separating them. Germline values: CDR1 SGHNT, CDR2 YYREEE (reference sequence). This CDR3 has 14 amino acids. Here the CDR3 DNA reads TGTGCCAGCAGCTTAAGTACAGGTGAAGAGACCCAGTACTTC. Its translation is CASSLSTGEETQYF.

This clonotype is deemed medium-sized. This beta chain is a stray sequence in a library constructed for alpha chains; its clone size is not meaningful. The chain links TRBV19 to TRBJ2-1; TRBD1 matches at 8 bases. The CDR3 has 16 amino acids. The V gene's germline CDR1 is LNHDA and CDR2 SQIVND (reference sequence). V lost 2 bases, J lost 1 base, and 4 bases stayed unmatched. The CDR3 reads CASSIRTGSSYNEQFF. CDR3 bases: TGTGCCAGTAGTATAAGGACAGGGAGTTCCTACAATGAGCAGTTCTTC.

Of note for this clonotype: The library was built for alpha chains, so this beta chain is an off-target read and its size means little. The chain links TRBV27 to TRBJ2-7; 8 bases are shared with TRBD2. The CDR3 runs 14 residues. Germline V gene data show CDR1 as MNHEY and CDR2 as SMNVEV (reference sequence). J lost 6 bases, V lost 5 bases, and 9 bases had no gene match. CDR3 nucleotides: TGTGCCAGCAGTCCCCAAAGCGGGAGATCCGAGCAGTACTTC. Residues: CASSPQSGRSEQYF.

This clonotype was seen repeatedly, ten times or more. This beta chain came through as a stray read in a library set up for alpha chains, and its size says little. The J gene is TRBJ2-2, the V gene TRBV5-1; 11 bases map to TRBD2. The CDR3 totals 16 residues. With V trimmed by 4 bases and J by 3 bases, 5 bases remained unmatched. Germline assignment: CDR1 SGHRS and CDR2 YFSETQ. This CDR3 is CASSPTSGMDTGELFF. The CDR3 coding sequence is TGCGCCAGCAGCCCGACTAGCGGGATGGACACCGGGGAGCTGTTTTTT.

This clonotype was seen ten or more times. Since the library was made to target alpha chains, this beta chain is a stray read and its abundance is not meaningful. The V gene is TRBV9, the J gene TRBJ1-5; no reliable D call. CDR1 is SGDLS and CDR2 is YYNGEE in the germline V gene. V lost 0 bases, J lost 4 bases, and 8 bases lay in between. The CDR3 runs to 14 residues. CDR3 sequence reads: CASSVDARNQPQHF. For the CDR3, the DNA is TGTGCCAGCAGCGTAGATGCCAGAAATCAGCCCCAGCATTTT.

Details on this clonotype: Found in a library prepared for alpha chains, this beta chain is an off-target read, and its abundance has little meaning. The V gene is TRBV4-2, the J gene TRBJ2-1; 13 bases are a match to TRBD2. Germline assignment: CDR1 LGHNA and CDR2 YNFKEQ. Trimming cost V 5 bases and J 7 bases; bases outside gene matches: 11. The CDR3 runs 17 residues. CDR3 protein: CASSSRTSGGIENEQFF. Here the CDR3 DNA reads TGTGCCAGCAGCTCGAGGACTAGCGGGGGTATAGAGAATGAGCAGTTCTTC.

About this clonotype itself: This beta chain is an unintended read in a library built for alpha chains; its size means little. The V gene is TRBV5-1, the J gene TRBJ2-1; D uncertain. CDR3 length equals 14 residues. Trimming removed 7 bases from V and 0 bases from J, with 11 bases in between. CDR1 SGHRS and CDR2 YFSETQ come from the germline V gene. DNA of the CDR3: TGCGCCAGCGAGAGCGATTCCTCCTACAATGAGCAGTTCTTC. This sequence encodes CASESDSSYNEQFF.

In the case of this clonotype: As an off-target read in a library built for alpha chains, this beta chain has a frequency of little significance. The rearrangement uses TRBV20-1 and TRBJ2-3, with D maybe TRBD2 (6 bases). This CDR3 region has 14 residues. CDR1 DFQATT and CDR2 SNEGSKA come from the germline V gene (reference sequence). Trimming left V 8 bases short and J 5 bases short, with 20 bases between. CDR3 nucleotides: TGCAGTTCCCGTCCGACCGGCGGGATAGATACGCAGTATTTT. Translation: CSSRPTGGIDTQYF.

This clonotype was picked up many times. This beta chain is an off-target read within a library intended for alpha chains, so its frequency means little. V usage is TRBV6-5 and J usage is TRBJ2-1; 11 bases match TRBD2. The germline V gene has CDR1 MNHEY and CDR2 SVGAGI. Trimming at V came to 2 bases and at J to 2 bases, leaving 5 bases not matched to a gene. The CDR3 totals 17 residues. CDR3 nucleotides: TGTGCCAGCAGTTACCAAGGGACTAGCGGACCCTACAATGAGCAGTTCTTC. Its translation is CASSYQGTSGPYNEQFF.

By sample fraction, this clonotype is medium-sized. This beta chain appears as a stray read in a library generated for alpha chains; its size is not informative. This chain connects TRBV30 to TRBJ1-1; D ambiguous. The CDR3 consists of 12 residues. In germline, CDR1 is GTSNPN, CDR2 SVGIG (reference sequence). The V gene lost 2 bases and the J gene lost 5 bases, with 9 bases spanning the gap. DNA of the CDR3: TGTGCCTGGAGTCGTTGGAGTACTGAAGCTTTCTTT. It translates to CAWSRWSTEAFF.

At least ten counts were recorded for this clonotype. Because this beta chain is a stray read in a library intended to capture alpha chains, its abundance should not be given much weight. The V call is TRBV5-4, the J call TRBJ1-4, with D maybe TRBD1 (6 bases). Per germline, CDR1 SGHNT and CDR2 YYREEE (reference sequence). This CDR3 spans 14 amino acids. V was cut by 1 base and J by 7 bases, with 11 bases left in between. For the CDR3, the DNA is TGTGCCAGCAGCTTGACCGGGACATCTGAAAAACTGTTTTTT. Residues: CASSLTGTSEKLFF.

This clonotype is termed medium-sized. This beta chain represents an off-target read in a library built for alpha chains; its size is of limited meaning. The chain joins TRBV12-3 or TRBV12-4 to TRBJ2-2, with TRBD1 matching 9 bases. The CDR3 is made up of 17 amino acids. Unmatched junction bases numbered 11, after V lost 2 bases and J lost 7 bases. This CDR3 reads CASSLSLWDRESGELFF. The CDR3 DNA follows: TGTGCCAGCAGTTTATCCCTGTGGGACAGGGAAAGCGGGGAGCTGTTTTTT.

This clonotype was observed many times. Since the library was made to target alpha chains, this beta chain is a stray read and its abundance is not meaningful. This chain connects TRBV9 to TRBJ2-2; D may be TRBD1 (6 bases). The CDR3 contains 14 residues. Germline CDR1 SGDLS, CDR2 YYNGEE. V dropped 6 bases and J dropped 5 bases, with 14 bases sitting between them. As DNA, the CDR3 is TGTGCCAGCACAAATCAACAGGGAACCGGGGAGCTGTTTTTT. As protein: CASTNQQGTGELFF.

Judged by abundance, this clonotype is medium-sized. This beta chain slipped into a library made for alpha chains as a stray read, so its size is not meaningful. The V and J genes are TRBV7-9 and TRBJ2-2; a possible D gene is TRBD1 (5 bases). Trimming stripped 7 bases from V and 5 bases from J, with 17 bases between. The CDR3 spans 15 residues. Per the germline V gene, CDR1 is SEHNR and CDR2 is FQNEAQ (reference sequence). The CDR3 DNA reads TGTGCCAGCAACTTGCGAAGGGGCAATACCGGGGAGCTGTTTTTT. It codes for CASNLRRGNTGELFF.

There are a few counts of this clonotype. This beta chain represents an off-target read in a library built for alpha chains; its size is of limited meaning. The chain joins TRBV20-1 to TRBJ2-7; 9 bases are a match to TRBD1. V shed 3 bases, J shed 7 bases, and the junction held 13 bases outside the gene matches. CDR3 size: 15 residues. From germline, CDR1 is DFQATT and CDR2 SNEGSKA (reference sequence). CDR3 coding DNA: TGCAGTGCTAGTTTCGGGACAGGGCTGACTAGGGAGCAGTACTTC. Translating gives CSASFGTGLTREQYF.

By share of the sample, this clonotype is medium-sized. Within a library made for alpha chains, this beta chain is off target, and its count is uninformative. The rearrangement joins TRBV28 to TRBJ1-5, with D possibly TRBD1 on 5 matching bases. Trimming left V 1 base short and J 5 bases short, with 12 bases between. The CDR3 totals 15 residues. The germline gives CDR1 MDHEN, CDR2 SYDVKM. The CDR3 is CASSLFKGRDQPQHF. The DNA of the CDR3 is TGTGCCAGCAGTTTATTCAAGGGACGGGATCAGCCCCAGCATTTT.

In this sample, this clonotype turned up a few times. In a library made to pick up alpha chains, this beta chain is a stray read with a size that means little. The V gene is TRBV5-4, the J gene TRBJ2-1; no clear D. Germline CDR1 is SGHNT and CDR2 is YYREEE (reference sequence). This CDR3 contains 16 residues. Trimming shortened V by 4 bases and J by 0 bases, and 14 bases separated the two germline ends. This CDR3 reads CASSPWRISSYNEQFF. CDR3 bases: TGTGCCAGCAGCCCATGGCGGATCAGCTCCTACAATGAGCAGTTCTTC.

Notes on this clonotype: In a library made to pick up alpha chains, this beta chain is a stray read with a size that means little. The chain links TRBV7-3 to TRBJ1-1; D remains unclear. Trimming took 2 bases from V and 3 from J, leaving 19 bases between them. This CDR3 spans 17 amino acids. CDR1 SGHTA and CDR2 FQGTGA come from the germline V gene. This chain's CDR3 is CASSLRPLQRADTEAFF. The DNA for the CDR3 is TGTGCCAGCAGCTTACGCCCCCTACAAAGGGCGGACACTGAAGCTTTCTTT.

Judged by abundance, this clonotype is medium-sized. Because this beta chain is a stray read in a library intended to capture alpha chains, its abundance should not be given much weight. CDR3 in DNA: TGCAGCGCCGGGGGGGCCTTGAACACTGAAGCTTTCTTT. It yields the protein CSAGGALNTEAFF. The chain combines TRBV29-1 with TRBJ1-1, with D maybe TRBD1 (6 bases). This CDR3 contains 13 residues. Germline loops: CDR1 SQVTM, CDR2 ANQGSEA. Trimming left V 7 bases short and J 0 bases short, with 12 bases between.

At least ten counts were recorded for this clonotype. Because the library targeted alpha chains, this beta chain is an off-target read whose size means little. The rearrangement joins TRBV15 to TRBJ2-1, with 8 nucleotides matching TRBD2. V lost 0 bases, J lost 9 bases, and 10 bases stayed unmatched. Germline V CDR1 and CDR2: LNHNV, YYDKDF (reference sequence). The CDR3 is made up of 16 amino acids. CDR3 sequence (DNA): TGTGCCACCAGCAGAGATAGTCCGGTAGCGGGATCTGAGCAGTTCTTC. Amino acids: CATSRDSPVAGSEQFF.

On this clonotype: This beta chain is off target for a library built for alpha chains, so its abundance means little. The chain's CDR3 is CASSVVEKSEQYF. The CDR3 region has the DNA TGTGCCAGCAGCGTGGTGGAGAAGAGCGAGCAGTACTTC. This chain uses TRBV7-9 with TRBJ2-7; D uncertain. Trimming shortened V by 5 bases and J by 6 bases, and 14 bases separated the two germline ends. The CDR3 loop spans 13 amino acids. Germline V lookup: CDR1 SEHNR, CDR2 FQNEAQ (reference sequence). The variable domain in full, with the rest retrieved from reference TRBV7-9 and TRBJ2-7, is DTGVSQNPRHKITKRGQNVTFRCDPISEHNRLYWYRQTLGQGPEFLTYFQNEAQLEKSRLLSDRFSAERPKGSFSTLEIQRTEQGDSAMYLCASSVVEKSEQYFGPGTRLTVT.

At least ten counts were recorded for this clonotype. This beta chain is a stray read from a library made for alpha chains; its abundance is not meaningful. The gene calls are TRBV5-1 and TRBJ2-2; 7 bases are a match to TRBD1. From germline, CDR1 is SGHRS and CDR2 YFSETQ. The CDR3 extends over 13 amino acids. V dropped 4 bases and J dropped 11; count of bases not matched to a gene: 8. CDR3 bases: TGCGCCAGCAGCCCTGAGGGGGCAGGCGAGCTGTTTTTT. Its translation is CASSPEGAGELFF.

This clonotype was observed at least ten times. The library was built for alpha chains, so this beta chain is an off-target read and its size means little. The chain couples TRBV19 to TRBJ1-3; D may be TRBD1 (5 bases). Germline V CDR1 and CDR2: LNHDA, SQIVND (reference sequence). CDR3 size: 18 residues. V was trimmed by 2 bases and J by 1 base, leaving 18 bases between them. The CDR3 coding sequence is TGTGCCAGTAGTATACCACTGATCTCCAGGGTGTCTGGAAACACCATATATTTT. Protein product: CASSIPLISRVSGNTIYF.

This clonotype has ten or more counts. Within a library made for alpha chains, this beta chain is off target, and its count is uninformative. The chain uses TRBV24-1 and TRBJ1-1; a weak D match, TRBD1 (6 bases). Germline loops: CDR1 KGHDR, CDR2 SFDVKD. Between the trimmed V and J ends, which lost 5 bases and 8 bases, there was a span of 11 bases. This CDR3 has 12 amino acids. CDR3 in DNA: TGTGCCACCAGTGTCCCGACAGGCGAAGCTTTCTTT. Translating gives CATSVPTGEAFF.

This clonotype was counted ten times or more. Found in a library prepared for alpha chains, this beta chain is an off-target read, and its abundance has little meaning. The chain recombines TRBV6-2 or TRBV6-3 with TRBJ2-2; TRBD1 matches 10 bases. Losses at the gene ends were 6 bases for V and 4 bases for J; bases not matched to a gene: 2. This CDR3 comprises 14 residues. The germline gives CDR1 MNHEY, CDR2 SVGEGT. CDR3 in DNA: TGTGCCAGCAGACGGACAGGGGGCACCGGGGAGCTGTTTTTT. As protein: CASRRTGGTGELFF.